The TCR beta chain under discussion was sequenced for a study of beta chain features in type 1 diabetes. General study findings and limits: All four CD4+ subsets of Type 1 diabetes patients contained TCRB CDR3s that were moderately but significantly shorter.

Expressed TCRB transcripts were sequenced, since all the RNA that had been isolated was reverse transcribed. Using immunoSEQ multiplex PCR, the repertoire was profiled, and TCRdb retains in-frame clones only, with some absent. This sample yields about 150,000 clones, of which approximately 8.1% are seen a single time; roughly 0.97% belongs to the top ten. Averaging around 120 mL, one heparinised blood draw came from each individual donor. Trimming stripped 5 bases from V and 6 bases from J, with 14 bases between. The germline CDR1 and CDR2 sequences are GTSNPN and SVGIG (reference sequence). The CDR3 has 12 residues. In the case of this clone: Antigen specificity is unknown.

This TCR came from a woman in her thirties or forties with type 1 diabetes. What was sequenced was central memory CD4+ T cells from blood. This chain connects TRBV30 to TRBJ2-7; D possibly corresponds to TRBD2 (6 bases). The CDR3 nucleotides are TGTGCCTGGGGGACTTCTGGGAGCGAGCAGTACTTC. Amino acid sequence: CAWGTSGSEQYF.